Below, 31 T cell receptor beta chains from the same sample are listed, as sequenced in a study of human T cells and chemical hapten exposure. Time point indicated: patch test 2, 6 weeks after DPC sensitization. The sample's treatment: therapeutic diphenylcyclopropenone sensitization with weekly scalp DPC. One entry per CDR3 protein, called by TCRdb with MiXCR from the RACE reads. The repertoire consists of hundreds of thousands of distinct CDR3 sequences, with 6% to 7% occurring once and the leading ten covering about 5%. The specimen comprised whole blood, sampled in connection with sensitization to the hapten diphenylcyclopropenone (DPC). These receptors were collected from a woman younger than 35 with alopecia areata. Some clones in this sample may be carry-over from other donors' samples.

The chain couples TRBV5-1 to TRBJ2-6; the D is unclear. This CDR3 contains 13 residues. V lost 6 bases to trimming and J lost 2 bases, with 6 bases between them. Germline V gene data show CDR1 as SGHRS and CDR2 as YFSETQ. In DNA form, the CDR3 reads TGCGCCAGCATCGGGCCTGGGGCCAACGTCCTGACTTTC. It yields the protein CASIGPGANVLTF.

This clonotype occurred many times. The CDR3 nucleotides read TGCGCCAGCAGCTTGTTCGGCAGCTTGATGGAGACCCAGTACTTC. Translation gives CASSLFGSLMETQYF. The chain has TRBV5-1 and TRBJ2-5; no reliable D call. The V end lost 1 base, the J end lost 5 bases, and 15 bases lay between the germline ends. CDR1 and CDR2 from the germline V gene are SGHRS and YFSETQ. This CDR3 has 15 amino acids.

There are a few counts of this clonotype. One end of the junction fails to match germline, which may point to a read error. The V gene is TRBV7-7, the J gene TRBJ2-5; 7 bases match TRBD1. Germline loops: CDR1 SSHAT, CDR2 FNYEAQ (reference sequence). The CDR3 is 13 amino acids. This chain's CDR3 is CASSLGQAETQYF. The CDR3 nucleotides are TGTGCTAGCAGTCTCGGACAGGCAGAGACCCAGTACTTC.

The V gene is TRBV9, the J gene TRBJ1-5, with D unclear. Germline assignment: CDR1 SGDLS and CDR2 YYNGEE. V gave up 2 bases and J gave up 2 bases, with 8 bases separating them. This CDR3 is built from 14 residues. Here the CDR3 DNA reads TGTGCCAGCAGCGTTCTCCCAGGCAATCAGCCCCAGCATTTT. This sequence encodes CASSVLPGNQPQHF.

The sample holds many counts of this clonotype. The CDR3 DNA sequence: TGTGCCAGCAGTGCGGGACAGGGGGCTGTAGAGCCCCAGCATTTT. It specifies CASSAGQGAVEPQHF. The V and J genes are TRBV25-1 and TRBJ1-5, with 12 bases that match TRBD1. This CDR3 contains 15 residues. Germline trimming cut 4 bases from V and 8 bases from J; bases unmatched to any gene: 6. Germline V gene data show CDR1 as MGHDK and CDR2 as SYGVNS.

This clonotype was observed a few times. Here the CDR3 DNA reads TGTGCCAGCAGCTTAGTAAGGGCAGCCAATGAGCAGTTCTTC. Translated: CASSLVRAANEQFF. V gene TRBV7-2 combines with J gene TRBJ2-1; no clear D. Trimming left V 1 base short and J 6 bases short, with 10 bases between. Germline-derived CDR1 and CDR2 are SGHTA and FQGNSA. This CDR3 is 14 amino acids long.

The chain employs TRBV19 and TRBJ2-7, with a tentative D call TRBD2 (6 bases). The CDR3 is 13 residues long. Germline lookup yields CDR1 LNHDA and CDR2 SQIVND (reference sequence). Trimming cost V 5 bases and J 10 bases, with 18 bases left between them. CDR3 amino acids: CASSPKIGAGQYF. Written as DNA, the CDR3 is TGTGCCAGTAGTCCCAAAATAGGCGCGGGACAGTACTTC.

This clonotype was detected ten times or more. The rearrangement joins TRBV10-2 to TRBJ1-5; D uncertain. Germline V gives CDR1 WSHSY, CDR2 SAAADI. Trimming pared 6 bases from V and 6 bases from J, leaving 12 bases between. The CDR3 extends over 13 amino acids. The CDR3 DNA reads TGCGCCAGCAGCAAGGGATTAGGTCAGCCCCAGCATTTT. Protein product: CASSKGLGQPQHF.

This clonotype has only a few counts. This sequence joins TRBV6-2 or TRBV6-3 and TRBJ2-1, with D unresolved. Germline CDR1 is MNHEY and CDR2 is SVGEGT. V lost 5 bases and J lost 0, with 14 bases in between. The CDR3 runs 16 residues. The CDR3 is CASSIGPTSSYNEQFF. The CDR3 DNA sequence: TGTGCCAGCAGTATTGGTCCTACGAGCTCCTACAATGAGCAGTTCTTC.

This clonotype has ten or more counts. The chain carries TRBV18 and TRBJ1-2; 7 bases are a match to TRBD1. The CDR3 length is 15 residues. Germline V CDR1 and CDR2: KGHSH, LQKENI. The ends lost 3 bases at V and 2 bases at J; junction bases unmatched: 6. This chain's CDR3 is CASSPRTGENYGYTF. The CDR3 coding sequence is TGTGCCAGCTCACCCCGGACAGGCGAGAACTATGGCTACACCTTC.

This clonotype occurred many times. The chain combines TRBV3-1 with TRBJ2-2; D possibly corresponds to TRBD2 (6 bases). V lost 3 bases, J lost 2 bases, and 13 bases lay in between. CDR3 length equals 16 residues. CDR1 is LGHDT and CDR2 is YNNKEL in the germline V gene (reference sequence). The CDR3 region is CASSHPFAGNTGELFF. The CDR3 DNA follows: TGTGCCAGCAGCCACCCCTTCGCGGGAAACACCGGGGAGCTGTTTTTT.

This clonotype was observed a handful of times. V is TRBV28 and J is TRBJ2-5; 8 bases map to TRBD2. Unmatched junction bases numbered 13, after V lost 10 bases and J lost 3 bases. CDR3 size: 15 residues. The germline V gene encodes CDR1 MDHEN and CDR2 SYDVKM. The CDR3 protein is CATLLGGGNEETQYF. The DNA of the CDR3 is TGTGCCACCCTCCTCGGGGGGGGAAATGAAGAGACCCAGTACTTC.

This clonotype was seen many times. This chain uses TRBV12-3 or TRBV12-4 with TRBJ2-1, with D maybe TRBD1 (6 bases). The CDR3 consists of 15 residues. Trimming took off 5 bases at V and 1 base at J, with 12 bases between the two ends. For the CDR3, the DNA is TGTGCCAGCAGTGGGCGTCAGGGGTCCTACAATGAGCAGTTCTTC. Translating gives CASSGRQGSYNEQFF.

This clonotype was seen only a few times. The rearrangement joins TRBV2 to TRBJ2-3; unclear D gene. This CDR3 has 13 residues. The V gene lost 2 bases and the J gene lost 3 bases, with 6 bases spanning the gap. Germline-derived CDR1 and CDR2 are SNHLY and FYNNEI. CDR3 sequence (DNA): TGTGCCAGCAGTGAATTAGTGACAGATACGCAGTATTTT. This codes for CASSELVTDTQYF.

This clonotype was seen ten or more times. The genes are TRBV12-3 or TRBV12-4 and TRBJ2-3; 11 positions match TRBD2. V lost 4 bases, J lost 6 bases, and 12 bases stayed unmatched. This CDR3 region has 17 residues. CDR3 nucleotide sequence: TGTGCCAGCAGTTCCAGGGCGGCTAGCGGGGGGTCGGATACGCAGTATTTT. This encodes CASSSRAASGGSDTQYF.

The sample holds a few counts of this clonotype. This chain's CDR3 is CATDRVGTGELFF. The CDR3 bases are TGTGCCACGGACAGGGTTGGCACCGGGGAGCTGTTTTTT. The chain uses TRBV2 and TRBJ2-2; 8 nucleotides match TRBD1. CDR1 and CDR2 from the germline V gene are SNHLY and FYNNEI. V was pared by 10 bases and J by 4 bases, with 5 bases of the junction left unmatched. The CDR3 runs 13 residues.

This clonotype was observed at least ten times. V gene TRBV4-3 combines with J gene TRBJ1-3, with D hard to call. V was trimmed by 1 base and J by 6 bases, leaving 22 bases between them. This CDR3 spans 18 amino acids. Germline V gives CDR1 LGHNA, CDR2 YSLEER. The CDR3 here is CASSQGSPGGIRQNTIYF. The CDR3 DNA reads as TGCGCCAGCAGCCAAGGGTCCCCCGGAGGGATTCGCCAAAACACCATATATTTT.

The gene calls are TRBV6-2 or TRBV6-3 and TRBJ2-1, with TRBD1 matching 12 bases. The CDR3 consists of 14 residues. From germline, CDR1 is MNHEY and CDR2 SVGEGT. Trimming at V came to 5 bases and at J to 9 bases, leaving 5 bases not matched to a gene. The CDR3 loop reads CASSGTGGEGEQFF. The CDR3, as DNA: TGTGCCAGCAGTGGGACAGGGGGCGAGGGTGAGCAGTTCTTC.

The rearrangement uses TRBV5-1 and TRBJ2-1; D uncertain. The V gene lost 0 bases and the J gene lost 8 bases, with 18 bases spanning the gap. The CDR3 sequence is 16 residues long. Germline-derived CDR1 and CDR2 are SGHRS and YFSETQ. The CDR3 DNA is TGCGCCAGCAGCTTGGATCCCCTAGGTGATTCTTATGAGCAGTTCTTC. The encoded protein is CASSLDPLGDSYEQFF. Together with reference TRBV5-1 and TRBJ2-1, the CDR3 gives the full variable domain: KAGVTQTPRYLIKTRGQQVTLSCSPISGHRSVSWYQQTPGQGLQFLFEYFSETQRNKGNFPGRFSGRQFSNSRSEMNVSTLELGDSALYLCASSLDPLGDSYEQFFGPGTRLTVL.

A few counts support this clonotype. The chain carries TRBV12-3 or TRBV12-4 and TRBJ1-1; 10 bases are a match to TRBD1. With 10 bases clipped from V and 4 bases from J, the junction kept 6 bases outside the gene matches. The CDR3 runs 13 residues. CDR3 in amino acids: CATRGTGATEAFF. CDR3 nucleotide sequence: TGTGCCACCCGTGGGACAGGGGCCACTGAAGCTTTCTTT.

This clonotype was seen a handful of times. The gene calls are TRBV7-9 and TRBJ1-4; D might be TRBD1 (6 bases). CDR1 is SEHNR, CDR2 FQNEAQ, per germline (reference sequence). This CDR3 is built from 14 residues. V was shortened by 5 bases and J by 4 bases, with 11 bases between the two germline ends. The CDR3 spells CASSPTGFNEKLFF. CDR3 bases: TGTGCCAGCAGCCCGACAGGCTTTAATGAAAAACTGTTTTTT.

In this sample, this clonotype turned up many times. The J gene is TRBJ1-1, the V gene TRBV29-1; D not resolved. The germline V gene has CDR1 SQVTM and CDR2 ANQGSEA. This CDR3 contains 12 residues. Trimming cost V 5 bases and J 1 base, with 8 bases left between them. The CDR3 nucleotides read TGCAGCGTTTGGGGATCGAACACTGAAGCTTTCTTT. Encoded protein: CSVWGSNTEAFF.

The CDR3 nucleotides read TGTGCCAGCAGTTTAGGGCTTTACGCTGAAGCTTTCTTT. Its protein product is CASSLGLYAEAFF. The chain recombines TRBV27 with TRBJ1-1; D not resolved. Germline values: CDR1 MNHEY, CDR2 SMNVEV (reference sequence). This CDR3 is built from 13 residues. Trimming cost V 2 bases and J 6 bases, with 10 bases left between them.

J is TRBJ2-3 and V is TRBV7-3; 7 positions agree with TRBD2. Germline CDR1 is SGHTA and CDR2 is FQGTGA. This CDR3 region has 14 residues. The V gene end was trimmed by 2 bases and the J gene end by 4 bases; junction bases not matched to a gene: 3. The CDR3 loop is CASSLQRGADTQYF. The CDR3 DNA reads TGTGCCAGCAGCTTACAGCGGGGAGCAGATACGCAGTATTTT.

Many counts were recorded for this clonotype. The chain couples TRBV6-5 to TRBJ1-3, with a tentative D call TRBD1 (5 bases). The germline V gene has CDR1 MNHEY and CDR2 SVGAGI. V was shortened by 2 bases and J by 2 bases, with 10 bases between the two germline ends. The CDR3 is made up of 15 amino acids. The CDR3 region is CASSYRQGPGNTIYF. The CDR3 coding sequence is TGTGCCAGCAGTTACCGCCAGGGCCCTGGAAACACCATATATTTT.

The chain carries TRBV5-1 and TRBJ1-4; 9 bases agree with TRBD1. The CDR3 sequence is 15 residues long. CDR1 is SGHRS and CDR2 is YFSETQ in the germline V gene. Trimming cost V 3 bases and J 7 bases; bases outside gene matches: 7. In nucleotides, the CDR3 is TGCGCCAGCAGCTCCTTACAGGGGGCCAGTGAAAAACTGTTTTTT. Its translation is CASSSLQGASEKLFF.

The rearrangement joins TRBV6-2 or TRBV6-3 to TRBJ1-1, with D perhaps matching TRBD1 (5 bases). Trimming stripped 5 bases from V and 7 bases from J, with 23 bases between. CDR1 and CDR2 from the germline V gene are MNHEY and SVGEGT. CDR3 length equals 16 residues. CDR3 coding DNA: TGTGCCAGCAGTGAGAATTTGGGACGGAAAGACCTTGAAGCTTTCTTT. As protein: CASSENLGRKDLEAFF.

This clonotype was seen ten or more times. The genes are TRBV6-2 or TRBV6-3 and TRBJ1-2; D is unclear. Germline assignment: CDR1 MNHEY and CDR2 SVGEGT. CDR3 length: 16 residues. Trimming took 2 bases from V and 2 from J, leaving 15 bases between them. In DNA, the CDR3 is TGTGCCAGCAGTTACGGTCTTATCTTTACGAACTATGGCTACACCTTC. It codes for CASSYGLIFTNYGYTF.

This chain connects TRBV9 to TRBJ2-5; D not certain. The germline V gene has CDR1 SGDLS and CDR2 YYNGEE. The CDR3 consists of 12 residues. The germline V and J ends were trimmed by 0 bases and 3 bases, with 3 bases remaining between them. The CDR3 protein is CASSVGEETQYF. The CDR3 DNA sequence: TGTGCCAGCAGCGTAGGGGAAGAGACCCAGTACTTC.

The sample holds many counts of this clonotype. V and J are TRBV3-1 and TRBJ1-4; no clear D gene. The CDR3 runs to 14 residues. Trimming took 3 bases from V and 0 from J, leaving 5 bases between them. Germline CDR1 and CDR2: LGHDT and YNNKEL (reference sequence). CDR3 amino acids: CASSQDATNEKLFF. The CDR3 DNA reads as TGTGCCAGCAGCCAGGACGCAACTAATGAAAAACTGTTTTTT.

This clonotype was observed a few times. This chain uses TRBV29-1 with TRBJ2-3, with a weak D call TRBD2 (5 bases). This CDR3 is built from 14 residues. Trimming took off 1 base at V and 4 bases at J, with 12 bases between the two ends. Per germline, CDR1 SQVTM and CDR2 ANQGSEA. As DNA, the CDR3 is TGCAGCGTTGAAGGGGGTCAGGAGGCAGATACGCAGTATTTT. This gives the protein CSVEGGQEADTQYF.